The 31 T cell receptor beta chains below all came from one sample that was sequenced in a study of Ad26.COV2.S vaccination and SARS-CoV-2 variants. TCRdb's table, derived via immunoSEQ multiplex PCR, lists solely in-frame clones and lacks some. This sample has some 370,000 clones, with roughly four fifths found just once. The treatment was: roughly 18 received Ad26.COV2.S at low or high dose, single or two shots; 5 received placebo; per-sample allocation not given. Specimens were obtained on day 63 following the first vaccine or placebo injection. The starting material was peripheral blood, obtained in a trial of Ad26.COV2.S vaccine versus placebo. The receptors were sampled from a person aged 18-60 years who received the Ad26.COV2.S COVID-19 vaccine or a placebo.

A single count supports this clone. This rearrangement joins TRBV2 to TRBJ1-5, with TRBD1 identical over 9 bases. With 6 bases clipped from V and 4 bases from J, the junction kept 16 bases outside the gene matches. Germline V gene lookup returns CDR1 SNHLY and CDR2 FYNNEI. The CDR3 is 18 amino acids. DNA for the CDR3: TGTGCCAGCAGGGGGGGGGACAGGGCATTAGGATTAAATCAGCCCCAGCATTTT. This gives the protein CASRGGDRALGLNQPQHF.

The V call is TRBV7-9, the J call TRBJ2-6, with D maybe TRBD1 (6 bases). CDR3 length: 17 amino acids. CDR1 is SEHNR, CDR2 FQNEAQ, per germline (reference sequence). V dropped 5 bases and J dropped 9 bases, with 23 bases sitting between them. The CDR3 DNA follows: TGTGCCAGCAGCGCAGCGTCGATTAACAGGGTAGACAACGTCCTGACTTTC. Protein: CASSAASINRVDNVLTF.

The chain combines TRBV5-5 with TRBJ1-4; 7 positions agree with TRBD1. The CDR3 has 15 amino acids. Looked up from germline, CDR1 is SGHKS and CDR2 is YYEKEE (reference sequence). V lost 3 bases and J lost 6; bases outside the gene matches: 8. CDR3 amino acids: CASSSRGREDEKLFF. CDR3 sequence (DNA): TGTGCCAGCAGCTCAAGGGGGCGTGAAGATGAAAAACTGTTTTTT.

The chain is built from TRBV7-3 and TRBJ1-2, with a weak D call TRBD1 (6 bases). This CDR3 is 14 amino acids long. The germline V gene encodes CDR1 SGHTA and CDR2 FQGTGA. V lost 7 bases to trimming and J lost 4 bases, with 16 bases between them. The CDR3 nucleotides read TGTGCCAGCACCTCCACAGGGAGGTCCTATGGCTACACCTTC. This codes for CASTSTGRSYGYTF.

This clone is a singleton in its sample. The chain recombines TRBV5-6 with TRBJ1-1; the D is unclear. Trimming removed 0 bases at V and 4 bases at J, with 10 bases between. Germline V gene data show CDR1 as SGHDT and CDR2 as YYEEEE. The CDR3 is 14 residues long. CDR3 coding DNA: TGTGCCAGCAGCTTGGAACAATCCCCCACTGAAGCTTTCTTT. As protein: CASSLEQSPTEAFF.

The J gene is TRBJ2-2, the V gene TRBV5-1; maybe TRBD2 (5 bases). V dropped 1 base and J dropped 1 base, with 14 bases sitting between them. CDR3 size: 17 residues. Per germline, CDR1 SGHRS and CDR2 YFSETQ. The CDR3 is CASSLKLQRRNTGELFF. Here the CDR3 DNA reads TGCGCCAGCAGCTTGAAGCTCCAGCGGAGGAACACCGGGGAGCTGTTTTTT.

The genes are TRBV9 and TRBJ2-7, with D possibly being TRBD1 (5 bases). The CDR3 is made up of 15 amino acids. V was cut by 0 bases and J by 5 bases, with 15 bases left in between. Germline V gene sequence: CDR1 SGDLS, CDR2 YYNGEE. For the CDR3, the DNA is TGTGCCAGCAGCGTAGCTGGGGCTAGGGGCCACGAGCAGTACTTC. Protein product: CASSVAGARGHEQYF. Full variable domain (rest looked up from reference TRBV9 and TRBJ2-7): DSGVTQTPKHLITATGQRVTLRCSPRSGDLSVYWYQQSLDQGLQFLIQYYNGEERAKGNILERFSAQQFPDLHSELNLSSLELGDSALYFCASSVAGARGHEQYFGPGTRLTVT.

The J gene is TRBJ2-7, the V gene TRBV2; the match to TRBD1 covers 9 bases. The CDR3 is 13 residues long. V shed 8 bases and J 5 bases; nucleotides not matched to a gene: 7. Germline loops: CDR1 SNHLY, CDR2 FYNNEI. This chain's CDR3 is CASYRDRDNEQYF. CDR3 in DNA: TGTGCCAGCTACCGGGACAGGGACAACGAGCAGTACTTC.

This clone was seen a few times. This chain connects TRBV5-5 to TRBJ1-1; the match to TRBD1 covers 9 bases. The germline CDR1 and CDR2 sequences are SGHKS and YYEKEE (reference sequence). Trimming cost V 3 bases and J 1 base; bases outside gene matches: 1. This CDR3 has 14 amino acids. This chain's CDR3 is CASSWGQGNTEAFF. The CDR3 region has the DNA TGTGCCAGCAGCTGGGGACAGGGGAACACTGAAGCTTTCTTT.

The chain has TRBV3-1 (or the pseudogene TRBV3-2) and TRBJ2-3, with 8 bases lining up with TRBD2. Germline V gene data show CDR1 as LGHDT and CDR2 as YNNKEL (reference sequence). V lost 0 bases to trimming and J lost 1 base; unmatched junction nucleotides: 6. There are 17 residues in the CDR3. CDR3 loop: CASSQDLVAGRTDTQYF. For the CDR3, the DNA is TGTGCCAGCAGCCAAGATTTGGTAGCGGGGCGCACAGATACGCAGTATTTT.

This clone was seen more than once but under ten times. The chain carries TRBV11-2 and TRBJ1-1; 7 nucleotides match TRBD1. J lost 10 bases, V lost 3 bases, and 2 bases had no gene match. Germline CDR1 and CDR2: SGHAT and FQNNGV. This CDR3 is built from 11 residues. CDR3 sequence (DNA): TGTGCCAGCAGCTTTCGGGACAGAGCTTTCTTT. Amino acid sequence: CASSFRDRAFF.

The chain links TRBV7-9 to TRBJ1-1, with D possibly matching TRBD1 (5 bases). Trimming cost V 0 bases and J 1 base, with 9 bases left between them. The CDR3 loop spans 15 amino acids. Germline assignment: CDR1 SEHNR and CDR2 FQNEAQ (reference sequence). The CDR3 reads CASSLATRGNTEAFF. The CDR3 coding sequence is TGTGCCAGCAGCTTAGCTACGAGGGGGAACACTGAAGCTTTCTTT.

The rearrangement links TRBV7-9 to TRBJ2-5; D uncertain. Germline-derived CDR1 and CDR2 are SEHNR and FQNEAQ (reference sequence). The CDR3 totals 13 residues. The germline V and J ends were trimmed by 5 bases and 4 bases, with 11 bases remaining between them. For the CDR3, the DNA is TGTGCCAGCAGCCCCTCTTGGGGAGAGACCCAGTACTTC. Its translation: CASSPSWGETQYF.

V is TRBV21-1 and J is TRBJ2-1. TRBV21-1 is assigned pseudogene status. The CDR3 sequence is 15 residues long. The CDR3 DNA sequence: TGTGCCAGCAGCAAAGCAGAAGGCTTATACAATGAGCAGTTCTTC. This codes for CASSKAEGLYNEQFF.

This clone was seen a single time. The gene calls are TRBV2 and TRBJ2-1, with 7 bases that match TRBD1. This CDR3 region has 13 residues. The germline CDR1 and CDR2 sequences are SNHLY and FYNNEI. The V and J ends lost 8 bases and 6 bases, in that order; junction bases with no gene match: 7. The CDR3 sequence is CASGTDRLNEQFF. The CDR3 nucleotides are TGTGCCAGCGGGACAGACAGGCTCAATGAGCAGTTCTTC.

This chain connects TRBV7-8 to TRBJ2-3; D may correspond to TRBD1 or TRBD2 (5 bases each). There are 15 residues in the CDR3. With 5 bases removed from V and 4 bases from J, the gap between germline ends came to 16 bases. Germline CDR1 SGHVS, CDR2 FQNEAQ. The CDR3 loop reads CASSPGPYRADTQYF. As DNA, the CDR3 is TGTGCCAGCAGCCCGGGACCTTATCGGGCAGATACGCAGTATTTT.

The chain combines TRBV10-3 with TRBJ2-1, with 8 bases aligning to TRBD1. In germline, CDR1 is ENHRY, CDR2 SYGVKD. There are 14 residues in the CDR3. Germline trimming cut 2 bases from V and 7 bases from J; bases unmatched to any gene: 4. CDR3 residues: CAISEQGDRNEQFF. For the CDR3, the DNA is TGTGCCATCAGTGAGCAGGGGGACAGGAATGAGCAGTTCTTC.

V usage is TRBV6-4 and J usage is TRBJ2-2; D not certain. The V end lost 4 bases, the J end lost 6 bases, and 12 bases lay between the germline ends. CDR1 and CDR2 from the germline V gene are MRHNA and SNTAGT. The CDR3 runs to 14 residues. In nucleotides, the CDR3 is TGTGCCAGCAGTGCAGTATCGTCGTCCGGGGAGCTGTTTTTT. It translates to CASSAVSSSGELFF.

This clone has just a few counts. V is TRBV18 and J is TRBJ1-6, with D perhaps TRBD1 (6 bases). The V gene's germline CDR1 is KGHSH and CDR2 LQKENI. The germline V and J ends were trimmed by 1 base and 5 bases, with 9 bases remaining between them. CDR3 length equals 15 residues. CDR3 sequence reads: CASSPLGQNNSPLHF. DNA for the CDR3: TGTGCCAGCTCACCACTAGGACAGAATAATTCACCCCTCCACTTT. Complete variable domain (other parts from reference TRBV18 and TRBJ1-6): NAGVMQNPRHLVRRRGQEARLRCSPMKGHSHVYWYRQLPEEGLKFMVYLQKENIIDESGMPKERFSAEFPKEGPSILRIQQVVRGDSAAYFCASSPLGQNNSPLHFGNGTRLTVT.

This chain uses TRBV9 with TRBJ2-4; 7 bases agree with TRBD2. The junction had 6 bases not matched to a gene; V was cut back by 0 bases and J by 6 bases. The CDR3 length is 15 residues. The germline V gene encodes CDR1 SGDLS and CDR2 YYNGEE. The CDR3: CASSVAYGGGNIQYF. The CDR3, as DNA: TGTGCCAGCAGCGTAGCTTATGGCGGGGGAAACATTCAGTACTTC.

CDR3 sequence (DNA): TGTGCCAGCAGGGCCCTCCCGGGACTTTTAGCCAAAAACATTCAGTACTTC. It translates to CASRALPGLLAKNIQYF. The gene calls are TRBV21-1 and TRBJ2-4; the D call TRBD2 from the table was never checked on the DNA. TRBV21-1 is a pseudogene locus. The CDR3 extends over 17 amino acids.

The chain links TRBV19 to TRBJ2-2; 10 bases map to TRBD1. The CDR3 runs to 16 residues. V lost 9 bases and J lost 2; bases outside the gene matches: 9. CDR1 is LNHDA, CDR2 SQIVND, per germline (reference sequence). The CDR3 coding sequence is TGTGCCAGACGATGTGACAGGGGGCGCAACACCGGGGAGCTGTTTTTT. It yields the protein CARRCDRGRNTGELFF.

The chain uses TRBV2 and TRBJ2-5; 10 positions agree with TRBD2. V shed 7 bases and J 2 bases; nucleotides not matched to a gene: 7. CDR1 is SNHLY and CDR2 is FYNNEI in the germline V gene. This CDR3 comprises 15 residues. The CDR3 nucleotides read TGTGCCAGCACTGGGGAACTAGCGGGACAAGAGACCCAGTACTTC. It codes for CASTGELAGQETQYF.

The genes are TRBV14 and TRBJ2-2; D may correspond to TRBD1 or TRBD2 (5 bases each). The CDR3 contains 14 residues. V was clipped by 1 base and J by 5 bases, with 8 bases between them. CDR1 SGHDN and CDR2 FVKESK come from the germline V gene. The chain's CDR3 is CASSQAGATGELFF. CDR3 nucleotides: TGTGCCAGCAGCCAAGCCGGGGCTACCGGGGAGCTGTTTTTT. Filled out from reference TRBV14 and TRBJ2-2, the complete variable domain reads EAGVTQFPSHSVIEKGQTVTLRCDPISGHDNLYWYRRVMGKEIKFLLHFVKESKQDESGMPNNRFLAERTGGTYSTLKVQPAELEDSGVYFCASSQAGATGELFFGEGSRLTVL.

The chain is built from TRBV2 and TRBJ1-6, with TRBD1 identical over 9 bases. The J segment lost 5 bases and the V segment lost 6 bases, leaving 8 bases of the junction unmatched. Germline CDR1 and CDR2: SNHLY and FYNNEI. CDR3 length equals 16 residues. CDR3 residues: CASRLQGAGNNSPLHF. The CDR3 coding sequence is TGTGCCAGCAGACTACAGGGGGCAGGGAATAATTCACCCCTCCACTTT.

The chain carries TRBV10-3 and TRBJ2-2; D is unclear. V lost 9 bases and J 0 bases, leaving 14 bases between the germline ends. The CDR3 has 15 amino acids. Germline CDR1 ENHRY, CDR2 SYGVKD. DNA of the CDR3: TGTGCCATTCTCGCAGGACCCGCGAACACCGGGGAGCTGTTTTTT. Encoded protein: CAILAGPANTGELFF.

J is TRBJ2-3 and V is TRBV14; a weak D match, TRBD1 (5 bases). The CDR3 sequence is 17 residues long. Per the germline V gene, CDR1 is SGHDN and CDR2 is FVKESK. V lost 1 base and J 3 bases, leaving 17 bases between the germline ends. The CDR3 spells CASSQGATALHTDTQYF. The CDR3, as DNA: TGTGCCAGCAGCCAAGGAGCGACAGCCTTACATACAGATACGCAGTATTTT.

The rearrangement uses TRBV7-3 and TRBJ2-3; no firm D call. The CDR3 has 14 residues. Trimming pared 4 bases from V and 6 bases from J, leaving 14 bases between. Germline values: CDR1 SGHTA, CDR2 FQGTGA. CDR3 nucleotides: TGTGCCAGCAGCTCACGTGGTCGATCGGATACGCAGTATTTT. This codes for CASSSRGRSDTQYF.

The chain uses TRBV28 and TRBJ1-6, with D unresolved. V gave up 6 bases and J gave up 10 bases, with 16 bases separating them. The CDR3 totals 14 residues. Germline V gives CDR1 MDHEN, CDR2 SYDVKM. This chain's CDR3 is CASSLRRLRSPLHF. The CDR3 bases are TGTGCCAGCAGCCTCAGACGCCTGAGGTCACCCCTCCACTTT. Looking up the rest from reference TRBV28 and TRBJ1-6 gives the full variable domain: DVKVTQSSRYLVKRTGEKVFLECVQDMDHENMFWYRQDPGLGLRLIYFSYDVKMKEKGDIPEGYSVSREKKERFSLILESASTNQTSMYLCASSLRRLRSPLHFGNGTRLTVT.

This sequence joins TRBV27 and TRBJ2-2; the D is unclear. CDR3 length: 12 amino acids. The V end lost 5 bases, the J end lost 1 base, and 2 bases lay between the germline ends. Germline V CDR1 and CDR2: MNHEY, SMNVEV (reference sequence). DNA for the CDR3: TGTGCCAGCAGTGGGAACACCGGGGAGCTGTTTTTT. Translated: CASSGNTGELFF.

V usage is TRBV4-1 and J usage is TRBJ1-6, with D possibly matching TRBD1 (5 bases). Trimming pared 1 base from V and 7 bases from J, leaving 11 bases between. CDR3 length equals 15 residues. Per the germline V gene, CDR1 is MGHRA and CDR2 is YSYEKL. CDR3 region: CASSQAQGGNSPLHF. In nucleotides, the CDR3 is TGCGCCAGCAGCCAAGCGCAGGGAGGGAATTCACCCCTCCACTTT.